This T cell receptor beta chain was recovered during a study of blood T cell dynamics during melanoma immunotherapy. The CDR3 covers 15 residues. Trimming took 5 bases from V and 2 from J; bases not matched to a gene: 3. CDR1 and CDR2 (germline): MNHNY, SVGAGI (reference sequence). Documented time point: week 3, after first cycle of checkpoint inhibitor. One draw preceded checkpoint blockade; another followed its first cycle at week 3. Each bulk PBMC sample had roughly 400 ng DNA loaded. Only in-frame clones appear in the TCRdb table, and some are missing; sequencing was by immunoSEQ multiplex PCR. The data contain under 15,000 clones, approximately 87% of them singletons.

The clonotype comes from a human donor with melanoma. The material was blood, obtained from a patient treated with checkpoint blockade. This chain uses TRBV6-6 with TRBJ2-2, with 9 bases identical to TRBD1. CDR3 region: CASSPGQGNTGELFF. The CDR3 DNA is TGTGCCAGCAGTCCGGGACAGGGTAACACCGGGGAGCTGTTTTTT.